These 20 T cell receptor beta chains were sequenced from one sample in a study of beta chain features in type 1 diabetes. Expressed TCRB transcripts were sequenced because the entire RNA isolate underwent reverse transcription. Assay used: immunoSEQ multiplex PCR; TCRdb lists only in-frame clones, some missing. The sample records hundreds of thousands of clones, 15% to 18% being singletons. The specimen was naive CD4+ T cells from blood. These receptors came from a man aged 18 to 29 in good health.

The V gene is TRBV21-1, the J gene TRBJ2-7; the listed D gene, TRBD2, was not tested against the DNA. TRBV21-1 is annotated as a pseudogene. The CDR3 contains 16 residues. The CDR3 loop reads CASQDSRGLSTYEQYF. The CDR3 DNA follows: TGTGCCAGCCAGGACTCCCGAGGCCTCTCTACCTACGAGCAGTACTTC.

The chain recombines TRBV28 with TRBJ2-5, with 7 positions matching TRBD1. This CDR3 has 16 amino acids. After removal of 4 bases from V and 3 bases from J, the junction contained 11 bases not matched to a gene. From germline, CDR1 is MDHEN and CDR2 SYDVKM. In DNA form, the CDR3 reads TGTGCCAGCAGTTCCCTTACTGGACAGGAAGAAGAGACCCAGTACTTC. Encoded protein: CASSSLTGQEEETQYF.

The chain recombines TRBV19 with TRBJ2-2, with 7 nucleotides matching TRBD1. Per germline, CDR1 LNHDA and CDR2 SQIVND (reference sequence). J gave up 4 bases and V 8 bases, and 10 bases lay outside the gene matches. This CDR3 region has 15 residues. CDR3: CASQIRGRSTGELFF. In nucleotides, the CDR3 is TGTGCCAGTCAGATAAGGGGGCGAAGCACCGGGGAGCTGTTTTTT.

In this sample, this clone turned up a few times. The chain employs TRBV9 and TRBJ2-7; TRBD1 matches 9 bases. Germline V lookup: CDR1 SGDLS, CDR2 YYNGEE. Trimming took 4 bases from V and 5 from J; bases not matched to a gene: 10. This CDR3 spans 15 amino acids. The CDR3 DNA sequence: TGTGCCAGCAGCCGACAGGACAGGGGTCGCAACGAGCAGTACTTC. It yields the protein CASSRQDRGRNEQYF. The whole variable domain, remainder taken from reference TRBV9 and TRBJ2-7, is DSGVTQTPKHLITATGQRVTLRCSPRSGDLSVYWYQQSLDQGLQFLIQYYNGEERAKGNILERFSAQQFPDLHSELNLSSLELGDSALYFCASSRQDRGRNEQYFGPGTRLTVT.

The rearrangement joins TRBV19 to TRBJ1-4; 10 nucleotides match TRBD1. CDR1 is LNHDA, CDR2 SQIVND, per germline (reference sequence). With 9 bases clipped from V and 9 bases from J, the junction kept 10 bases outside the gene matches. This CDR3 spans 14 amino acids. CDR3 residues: CASTRQGAVQKLFF. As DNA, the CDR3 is TGTGCCAGCACTCGACAGGGGGCCGTTCAAAAACTGTTTTTT.

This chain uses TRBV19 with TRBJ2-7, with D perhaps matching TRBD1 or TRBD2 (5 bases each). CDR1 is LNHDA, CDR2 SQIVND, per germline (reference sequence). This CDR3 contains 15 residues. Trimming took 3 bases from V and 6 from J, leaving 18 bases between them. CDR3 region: CASSISGTQATEQYF. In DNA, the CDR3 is TGTGCCAGTAGTATCTCCGGGACGCAGGCTACCGAGCAGTACTTC.

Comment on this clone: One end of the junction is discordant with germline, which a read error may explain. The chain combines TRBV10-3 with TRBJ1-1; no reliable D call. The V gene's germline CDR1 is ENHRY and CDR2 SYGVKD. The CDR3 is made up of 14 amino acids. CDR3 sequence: CAISEFSRNTEAFF. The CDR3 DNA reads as TGTGCCATCAGCGAGTTCTCGAGGAACACTGAAGCTTTCTTT.

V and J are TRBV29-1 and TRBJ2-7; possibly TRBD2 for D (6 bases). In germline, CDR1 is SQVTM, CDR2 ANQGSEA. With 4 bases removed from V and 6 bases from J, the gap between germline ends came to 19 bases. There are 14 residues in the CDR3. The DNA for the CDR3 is TGCAGCGTTGGACTAGGTACGAAGAGAGGCGAGCAGTACTTC. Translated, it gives CSVGLGTKRGEQYF.

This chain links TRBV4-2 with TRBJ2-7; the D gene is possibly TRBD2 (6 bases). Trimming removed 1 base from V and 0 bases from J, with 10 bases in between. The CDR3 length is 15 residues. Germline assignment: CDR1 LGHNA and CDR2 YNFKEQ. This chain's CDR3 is CASSQASSDSYEQYF. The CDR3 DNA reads TGTGCCAGCAGCCAAGCATCTAGCGACTCCTACGAGCAGTACTTC.

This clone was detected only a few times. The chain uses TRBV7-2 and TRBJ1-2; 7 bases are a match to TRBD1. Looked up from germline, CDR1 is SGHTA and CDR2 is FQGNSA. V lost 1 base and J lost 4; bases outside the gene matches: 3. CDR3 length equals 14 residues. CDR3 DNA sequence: TGTGCCAGCAGCTTAGTTGCAGGGGGCTATGGCTACACCTTC. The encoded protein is CASSLVAGGYGYTF.

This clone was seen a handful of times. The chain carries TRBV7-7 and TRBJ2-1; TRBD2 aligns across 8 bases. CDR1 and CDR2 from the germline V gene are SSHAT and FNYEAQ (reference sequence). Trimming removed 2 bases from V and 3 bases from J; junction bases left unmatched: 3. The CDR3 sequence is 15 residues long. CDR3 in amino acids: CASSLREGLYNEQFF. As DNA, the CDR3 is TGTGCCAGCAGCTTACGGGAGGGCCTCTACAATGAGCAGTTCTTC. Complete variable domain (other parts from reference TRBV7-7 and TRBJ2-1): GAGVSQSPRYKVTKRGQDVTLRCDPISSHATLYWYQQALGQGPEFLTYFNYEAQPDKSGLPSDRFSAERPEGSISTLTIQRTEQRDSAMYRCASSLREGLYNEQFFGPGTRLTVL.

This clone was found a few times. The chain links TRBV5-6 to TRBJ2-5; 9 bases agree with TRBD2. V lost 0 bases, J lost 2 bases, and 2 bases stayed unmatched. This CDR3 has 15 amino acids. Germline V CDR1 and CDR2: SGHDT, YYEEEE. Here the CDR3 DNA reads TGTGCCAGCAGCTTGGCGCTAGCGGGACAAGAGACCCAGTACTTC. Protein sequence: CASSLALAGQETQYF.

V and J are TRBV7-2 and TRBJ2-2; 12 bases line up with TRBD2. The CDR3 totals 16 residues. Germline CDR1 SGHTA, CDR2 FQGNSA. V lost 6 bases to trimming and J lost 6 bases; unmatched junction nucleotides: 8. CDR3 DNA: TGTGCCAGCAGTTGGGCTAGCGGGAGGGCGTCCGGGGAGCTGTTTTTT. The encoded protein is CASSWASGRASGELFF.

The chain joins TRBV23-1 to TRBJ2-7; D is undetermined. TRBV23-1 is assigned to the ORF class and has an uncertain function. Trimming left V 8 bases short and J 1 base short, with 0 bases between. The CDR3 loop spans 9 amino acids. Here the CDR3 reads CASSYEQYF. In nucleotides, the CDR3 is TGCGCCAGCTCCTACGAGCAGTACTTC.

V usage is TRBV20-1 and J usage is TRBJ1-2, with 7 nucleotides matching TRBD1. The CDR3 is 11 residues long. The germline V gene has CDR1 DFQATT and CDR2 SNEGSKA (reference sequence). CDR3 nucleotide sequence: TGCAGCCAGGGGGTGAACTATGGCTACACCTTC. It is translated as CSQGVNYGYTF.

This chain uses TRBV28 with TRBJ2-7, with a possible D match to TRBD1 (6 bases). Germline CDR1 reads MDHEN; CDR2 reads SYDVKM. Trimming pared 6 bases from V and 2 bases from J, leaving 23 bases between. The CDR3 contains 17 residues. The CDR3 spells CASSPGNRVGTPYEQYF. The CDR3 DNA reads TGTGCCAGCAGCCCGGGGAACAGGGTTGGGACCCCCTACGAGCAGTACTTC.

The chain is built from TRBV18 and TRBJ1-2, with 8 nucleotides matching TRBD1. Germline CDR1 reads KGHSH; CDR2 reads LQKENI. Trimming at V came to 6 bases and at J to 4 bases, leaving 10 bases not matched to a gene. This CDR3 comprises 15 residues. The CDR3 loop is CASSLGQGGSYGYTF. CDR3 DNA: TGTGCCAGCTCCCTCGGACAGGGAGGCAGCTATGGCTACACCTTC. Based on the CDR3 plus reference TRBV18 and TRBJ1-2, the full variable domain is NAGVMQNPRHLVRRRGQEARLRCSPMKGHSHVYWYRQLPEEGLKFMVYLQKENIIDESGMPKERFSAEFPKEGPSILRIQQVVRGDSAAYFCASSLGQGGSYGYTFGSGTRLTVV.

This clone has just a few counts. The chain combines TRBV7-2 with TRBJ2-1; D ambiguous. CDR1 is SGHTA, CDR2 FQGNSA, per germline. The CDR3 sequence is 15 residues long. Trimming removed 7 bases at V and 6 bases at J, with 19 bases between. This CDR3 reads CASTIQVVRVNEQFF. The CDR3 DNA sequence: TGTGCCAGCACAATTCAGGTGGTGAGAGTCAATGAGCAGTTCTTC.

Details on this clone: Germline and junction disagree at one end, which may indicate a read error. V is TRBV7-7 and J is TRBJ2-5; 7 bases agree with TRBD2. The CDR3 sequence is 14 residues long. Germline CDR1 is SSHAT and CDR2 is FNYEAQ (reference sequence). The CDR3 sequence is CASSLAGLKETQYF. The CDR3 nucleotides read TGTGCTAGCAGCTTAGCGGGCCTAAAAGAGACCCAGTACTTC.

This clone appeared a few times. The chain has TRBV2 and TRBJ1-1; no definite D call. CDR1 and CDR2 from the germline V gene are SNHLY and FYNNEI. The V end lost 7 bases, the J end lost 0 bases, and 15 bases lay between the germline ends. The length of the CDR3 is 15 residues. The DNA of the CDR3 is TGTGCCAGCAAGAAGGGTGGGCAATTGAACACTGAAGCTTTCTTT. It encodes CASKKGGQLNTEAFF.